This TCR beta chain was found in a study of a mutant IDH1 vaccine in newly diagnosed glioma. Specified time point: week 11, during vaccination. Doses of 300 ug of mutant IDH1 20-mer peptide were given with topical imiquimod. The CDR3 is made up of 15 amino acids. The germline V gene has CDR1 MDHEN and CDR2 SYDVKM. V was trimmed by 4 bases and J by 1 base, leaving 14 bases between them. A note on this clone: Its antigen is still unknown.

Sequencing used immunoSEQ multiplex PCR; TCRdb keeps in-frame clones, though not all of them. The data hold 38,000 or so clones, with about 80% observed a single time. The source of this sequence is a woman aged 25 to 45 with glioma. Some clones in this sample may be carry-over from other donors' samples. V is TRBV28 and J is TRBJ2-7; D possibly matches TRBD1 or TRBD2 (5 bases each). Sequenced here: peripheral blood mononuclear cells (PBMCs), sampled from a glioma patient whose treatment included an IDH1 peptide vaccine. DNA for the CDR3: TGTGCCAGCAGTTACCTGGGGCTAGCTTCCTACGAGCAGTACTTC. It translates to CASSYLGLASYEQYF.